The T cell receptor (beta chain) under discussion was sequenced for a study of Tregs in tolerant kidney transplant recipients. CDR3 size: 16 residues. Trimming took 0 bases from V and 6 from J, leaving 16 bases between them. CDR1 is SGDLS and CDR2 is YYNGEE in the germline V gene. Overall study findings and caveats: Tregs expanded with activated donor B cells seemed most donor-specific. For some patients, primers changed over time, blocking nucleotide-level comparison.

This clone was seen only once. Its specificity is not known. Related graft donors supplied nonmyeloablative bone marrow transplants, and mixed chimerism was transient. Thawed PBMCs were FACS-sorted into unstimulated CD4+CD25+CD127- regulatory T cells, CD4+CD25- non-regulatory cells, CD4 and CD8 cells. The assay was immunoSEQ multiplex PCR, and TCRdb's table has in-frame clones only and misses some. The sample carries 50,000 or so clones, more than 70% recorded once. The chain joins TRBV9 to TRBJ2-1, with a tentative D call TRBD2 (5 bases). This TCR was recovered from a human patient who received a combined kidney and bone marrow transplant. A share of the T cells may be of graft donor origin. Sequencing was performed on CD8+ T cells from blood (PBMCs), taken 12 months after the transplant. CDR3 DNA sequence: TGTGCCAGCAGCGTAGAAGGGTGGACTCCCGGCAATGAGCAGTTCTTC. Amino acid sequence: CASSVEGWTPGNEQFF.